Listed here are 17 T cell receptor beta chains from one sample, sequenced in a study of technical replicates of blood from several donors. This table comes from immunoSEQ multiplex PCR, and its TCRdb copy is limited to in-frame clones, with some not included. The sample holds about 75,000 clones, around 97% seen once. The sequenced sample was T cells isolated from PBMCs. The receptors originated from a human donor in good health.

The CDR3 sequence: CASSLRYTDTQYF. The CDR3 DNA reads TGCGCCAGCAGCCTACGCTACACAGATACGCAGTATTTT. This chain links TRBV5-1 with TRBJ2-3; D is unclear. Trimming shortened V by 4 bases and J by 2 bases, and 8 bases separated the two germline ends. The V gene's germline CDR1 is SGHRS and CDR2 YFSETQ. CDR3 length: 13 amino acids.

The chain is built from TRBV18 and TRBJ1-1; possible D gene TRBD1, 5 bases. Trimming took off 8 bases at V and 0 bases at J, with 10 bases between the two ends. This CDR3 is built from 13 residues. Germline CDR1 reads KGHSH; CDR2 reads LQKENI. This chain's CDR3 is CASKDSLNTEAFF. The CDR3 bases are TGTGCCAGCAAAGACAGCCTGAACACTGAAGCTTTCTTT. The full variable domain, completed using reference TRBV18 and TRBJ1-1, is NAGVMQNPRHLVRRRGQEARLRCSPMKGHSHVYWYRQLPEEGLKFMVYLQKENIIDESGMPKERFSAEFPKEGPSILRIQQVVRGDSAAYFCASKDSLNTEAFFGQGTRLTVV.

The V call is TRBV7-8, the J call TRBJ2-5; perhaps TRBD1 as D (6 bases). Germline assignment: CDR1 SGHVS and CDR2 FQNEAQ. The CDR3 sequence is 14 residues long. Deletions cut 4 bases from V and 1 base from J, with 10 bases between. CDR3 protein: CASSWNRVQETQYF. The CDR3, as DNA: TGTGCCAGCAGCTGGAACAGGGTCCAAGAGACCCAGTACTTC.

This chain connects TRBV30 to TRBJ2-1; TRBD2 aligns across 11 bases. The CDR3 runs 19 residues. CDR1 is GTSNPN and CDR2 is SVGIG in the germline V gene (reference sequence). Trimming took 0 bases from V and 7 from J; bases not matched to a gene: 17. The CDR3 DNA reads TGTGCCTGGAGTGTACCGAGGGTTACTAGCGGGAGACAGTATAATGAGCAGTTCTTC. Its protein is CAWSVPRVTSGRQYNEQFF.

V gene TRBV11-2 combines with J gene TRBJ2-7; 8 bases map to TRBD1. Looked up from germline, CDR1 is SGHAT and CDR2 is FQNNGV. Germline trimming cut 1 base from V and 1 base from J; bases unmatched to any gene: 6. The CDR3 runs to 16 residues. The CDR3 protein is CASSLATGVTSYEQYF. In DNA form, the CDR3 reads TGTGCCAGCAGCTTAGCGACAGGGGTAACGTCCTACGAGCAGTACTTC.

The V call is TRBV5-1, the J call TRBJ2-3; 8 bases line up with TRBD2. Germline values: CDR1 SGHRS, CDR2 YFSETQ. The length of the CDR3 is 15 residues. V lost 4 bases to trimming and J lost 2 bases; unmatched junction nucleotides: 6. The CDR3 nucleotides read TGCGCCAGCAGCCCTAGCGGGTACGACACAGATACGCAGTATTTT. Translated, it gives CASSPSGYDTDTQYF. Filled out from reference TRBV5-1 and TRBJ2-3, the complete variable domain reads KAGVTQTPRYLIKTRGQQVTLSCSPISGHRSVSWYQQTPGQGLQFLFEYFSETQRNKGNFPGRFSGRQFSNSRSEMNVSTLELGDSALYLCASSPSGYDTDTQYFGPGTRLTVL.

The genes are TRBV9 and TRBJ2-7; a weak D match, TRBD2 (6 bases). V shed 4 bases and J shed 5 bases, with 16 bases lying between them. This CDR3 comprises 14 residues. CDR1 and CDR2 from the germline V gene are SGDLS and YYNGEE. CDR3 sequence: CASSPRRALDEQYF. CDR3 nucleotides: TGTGCCAGCAGCCCCAGGAGGGCCCTAGACGAGCAGTACTTC. The whole variable domain, filled in from reference TRBV9 and TRBJ2-7, reads DSGVTQTPKHLITATGQRVTLRCSPRSGDLSVYWYQQSLDQGLQFLIQYYNGEERAKGNILERFSAQQFPDLHSELNLSSLELGDSALYFCASSPRRALDEQYFGPGTRLTVT.

As DNA, the CDR3 is TGTGCCAGCCTCGGGGATACTGGAAACACCATATATTTT. Protein: CASLGDTGNTIYF. The chain employs TRBV6-5 and TRBJ1-3; D is undetermined. V dropped 8 bases and J dropped 2 bases, with 10 bases sitting between them. The CDR3 has 13 residues. Germline V gives CDR1 MNHEY, CDR2 SVGAGI.

This clone was seen once. The chain has TRBV7-9 and TRBJ1-1, with 9 bases fitting TRBD1. The CDR3 consists of 16 residues. Trimming removed 1 base from V and 4 bases from J; junction bases left unmatched: 7. Germline CDR1 reads SEHNR; CDR2 reads FQNEAQ (reference sequence). The CDR3 DNA follows: TGTGCCAGCAGCTTAGGTAGTGGGACAGGGTTCACTGAAGCTTTCTTT. Its protein product is CASSLGSGTGFTEAFF.

The genes are TRBV6-4 and TRBJ2-5, with unresolved D. The CDR3 totals 12 residues. V gave up 3 bases and J gave up 3 bases, with 5 bases separating them. CDR1 MRHNA and CDR2 SNTAGT come from the germline V gene. CDR3: CASSEAEETQYF. CDR3 nucleotide sequence: TGTGCCAGCAGTGAAGCCGAAGAGACCCAGTACTTC.

This chain links TRBV7-3 with TRBJ2-2; no clear D. This CDR3 region has 11 residues. Germline CDR1 reads SGHTA; CDR2 reads FQGTGA. V gave up 4 bases and J gave up 11 bases, with 8 bases separating them. This chain's CDR3 is CASSYDTELFF. The CDR3 region has the DNA TGTGCCAGCAGCTACGACACCGAGCTGTTTTTT.

This chain links TRBV7-9 with TRBJ1-3; no definite D call. The germline V and J ends were trimmed by 6 bases and 0 bases, with 9 bases remaining between them. This CDR3 region has 14 residues. Per germline, CDR1 SEHNR and CDR2 FQNEAQ (reference sequence). CDR3: CASSPNSSGNTIYF. The CDR3 bases are TGTGCCAGCAGTCCTAACAGCTCTGGAAACACCATATATTTT.

This chain connects TRBV28 to TRBJ2-7; 8 bases match TRBD2. The germline CDR1 and CDR2 sequences are MDHEN and SYDVKM. CDR3 length: 14 residues. V was clipped by 9 bases and J by 1 base; unmatched bases: 8. CDR3 in amino acids: CASTLAGDSYEQYF. CDR3 sequence (DNA): TGTGCCAGTACCCTAGCGGGTGATTCCTACGAGCAGTACTTC.

J is TRBJ2-3 and V is TRBV29-1; no clear D. The CDR3 runs to 13 residues. Deletions cut 0 bases from V and 0 bases from J, with 4 bases between. Germline V gene sequence: CDR1 SQVTM, CDR2 ANQGSEA. CDR3 region: CSVEETSTDTQYF. In DNA, the CDR3 is TGCAGCGTTGAAGAGACAAGCACAGATACGCAGTATTTT.

The rearrangement uses TRBV9 and TRBJ1-2, with D perhaps TRBD1 (6 bases). Trimming pared 3 bases from V and 0 bases from J, leaving 12 bases between. The CDR3 covers 15 residues. CDR1 and CDR2 (germline): SGDLS, YYNGEE. CDR3 in amino acids: CASSGNRASNYGYTF. In DNA form, the CDR3 reads TGTGCCAGCAGCGGAAACAGGGCTTCTAACTATGGCTACACCTTC.

The chain is built from TRBV7-8 and TRBJ2-7; 8 positions match TRBD2. Per the germline V gene, CDR1 is SGHVS and CDR2 is FQNEAQ. The CDR3 contains 13 residues. The trim removed 8 bases at V and 7 bases at J, leaving 10 bases unmatched. The CDR3 loop is CASLFASGREQYF. For the CDR3, the DNA is TGTGCCAGCCTGTTTGCTAGCGGGCGTGAGCAGTACTTC.

The chain uses TRBV4-1 and TRBJ1-2; 7 bases fit TRBD1. With V trimmed by 2 bases and J by 6 bases, 9 bases remained unmatched. Looked up from germline, CDR1 is MGHRA and CDR2 is YSYEKL. The CDR3 has 15 residues. CDR3 amino acids: CASSQQTGNGDGYTF. CDR3 nucleotide sequence: TGCGCCAGCAGCCAACAGACAGGGAATGGCGATGGCTACACCTTC.